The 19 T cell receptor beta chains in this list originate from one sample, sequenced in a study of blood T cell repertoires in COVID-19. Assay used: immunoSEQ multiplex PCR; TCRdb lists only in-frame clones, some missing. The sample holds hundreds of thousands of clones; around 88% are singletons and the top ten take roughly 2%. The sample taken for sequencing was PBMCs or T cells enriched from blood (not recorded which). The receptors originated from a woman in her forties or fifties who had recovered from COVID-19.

CDR3 amino acids: CASSHRGTEAFF. CDR3 bases: TGCGCCAGCAGCCATAGGGGCACTGAAGCTTTCTTT. The V call is TRBV4-3, the J call TRBJ1-1; tentative D call: TRBD1 (5 bases). V was cut by 3 bases and J by 4 bases, with 6 bases left in between. The CDR3 runs to 12 residues. Germline V gene data show CDR1 as LGHNA and CDR2 as YSLEER.

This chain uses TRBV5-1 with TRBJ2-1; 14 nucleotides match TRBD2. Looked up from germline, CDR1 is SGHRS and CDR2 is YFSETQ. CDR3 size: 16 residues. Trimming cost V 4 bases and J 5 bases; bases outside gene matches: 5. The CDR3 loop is CASSGTSGGTHNEQFF. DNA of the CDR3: TGCGCCAGCAGCGGGACTAGCGGGGGAACACACAATGAGCAGTTCTTC.

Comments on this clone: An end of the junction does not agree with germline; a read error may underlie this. CDR3 sequence (DNA): TGCATAGGCATGGGACAAATGAACACTGAAGCTTTCTTT. It yields the protein CIGMGQMNTEAFF. This chain links TRBV7-9 with TRBJ1-1; D might be TRBD1 (6 bases). The germline V gene has CDR1 SEHNR and CDR2 FQNEAQ (reference sequence). This CDR3 is 13 amino acids long.

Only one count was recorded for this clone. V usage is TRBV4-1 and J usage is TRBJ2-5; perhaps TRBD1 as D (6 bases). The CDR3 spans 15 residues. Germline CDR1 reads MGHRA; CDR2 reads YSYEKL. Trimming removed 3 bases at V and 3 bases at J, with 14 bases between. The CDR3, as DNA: TGCGCCAGCAGCCAGATCGGGACACCGAAAGAGACCCAGTACTTC. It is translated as CASSQIGTPKETQYF.

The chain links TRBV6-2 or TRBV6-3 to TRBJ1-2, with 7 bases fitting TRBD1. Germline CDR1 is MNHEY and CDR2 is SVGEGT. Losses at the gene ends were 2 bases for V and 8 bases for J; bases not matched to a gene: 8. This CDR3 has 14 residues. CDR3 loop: CASSYDRRQGGYTF. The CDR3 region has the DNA TGTGCCAGCAGTTACGACCGTCGACAGGGCGGCTACACCTTC.

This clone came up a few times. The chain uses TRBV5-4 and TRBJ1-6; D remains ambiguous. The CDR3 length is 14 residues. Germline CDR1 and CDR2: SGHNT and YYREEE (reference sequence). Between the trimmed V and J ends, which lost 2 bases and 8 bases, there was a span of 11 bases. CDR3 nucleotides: TGTGCCAGCAGCTTAAGAGGGATCGATTCACCCCTCCACTTT. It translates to CASSLRGIDSPLHF.

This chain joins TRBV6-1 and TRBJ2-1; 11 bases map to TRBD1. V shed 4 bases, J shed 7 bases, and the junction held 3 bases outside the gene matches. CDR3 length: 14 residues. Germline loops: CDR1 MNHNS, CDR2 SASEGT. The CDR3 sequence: CASSGTGGWNEQFF. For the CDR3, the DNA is TGTGCCAGCAGTGGGACAGGGGGCTGGAATGAGCAGTTCTTC.

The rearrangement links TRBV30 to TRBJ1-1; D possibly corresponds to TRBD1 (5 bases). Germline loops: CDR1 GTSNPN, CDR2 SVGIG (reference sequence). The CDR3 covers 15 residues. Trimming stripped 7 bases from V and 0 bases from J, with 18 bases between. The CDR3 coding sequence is TGTGCCTTAAAGGGGCGAGCCCGCATGAACACTGAAGCTTTCTTT. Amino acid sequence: CALKGRARMNTEAFF.

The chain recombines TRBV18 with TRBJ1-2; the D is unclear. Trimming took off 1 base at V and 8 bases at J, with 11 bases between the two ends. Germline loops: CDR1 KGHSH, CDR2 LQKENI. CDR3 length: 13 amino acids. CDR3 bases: TGTGCCAGCTCACCACAGAGGGAGGAGGGCTACACCTTC. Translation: CASSPQREEGYTF. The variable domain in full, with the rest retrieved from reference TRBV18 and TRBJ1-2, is NAGVMQNPRHLVRRRGQEARLRCSPMKGHSHVYWYRQLPEEGLKFMVYLQKENIIDESGMPKERFSAEFPKEGPSILRIQQVVRGDSAAYFCASSPQREEGYTFGSGTRLTVV.

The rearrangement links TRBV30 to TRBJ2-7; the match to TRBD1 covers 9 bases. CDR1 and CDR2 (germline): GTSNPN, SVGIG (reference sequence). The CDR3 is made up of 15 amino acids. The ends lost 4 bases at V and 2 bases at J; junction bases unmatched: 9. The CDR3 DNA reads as TGTGCCTGGACCTCTCCGGGACAGGGACCCTACGAGCAGTACTTC. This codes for CAWTSPGQGPYEQYF.

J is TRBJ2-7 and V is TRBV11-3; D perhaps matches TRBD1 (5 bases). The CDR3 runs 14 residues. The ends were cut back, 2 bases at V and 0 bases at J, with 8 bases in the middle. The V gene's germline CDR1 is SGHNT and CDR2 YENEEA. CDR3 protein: CASSLRTFSYEQYF. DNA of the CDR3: TGTGCCAGCAGCTTAAGGACATTCTCCTACGAGCAGTACTTC.

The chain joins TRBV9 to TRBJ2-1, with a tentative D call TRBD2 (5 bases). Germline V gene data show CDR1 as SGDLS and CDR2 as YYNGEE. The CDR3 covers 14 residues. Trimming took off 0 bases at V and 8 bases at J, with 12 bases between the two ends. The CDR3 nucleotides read TGTGCCAGCAGCGTAGATAGGGAGATGTATGAGCAGTTCTTC. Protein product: CASSVDREMYEQFF.

The chain's CDR3 is CASSPEVLAGPDTQYF. The CDR3 nucleotides read TGTGCCAGCTCACCTGAGGTTCTAGCGGGACCAGATACGCAGTATTTT. This chain connects TRBV18 to TRBJ2-3, with TRBD2 matching over 9 bases. The CDR3 has 16 amino acids. Germline loops: CDR1 KGHSH, CDR2 LQKENI. V lost 3 bases, J lost 4 bases, and 8 bases stayed unmatched.

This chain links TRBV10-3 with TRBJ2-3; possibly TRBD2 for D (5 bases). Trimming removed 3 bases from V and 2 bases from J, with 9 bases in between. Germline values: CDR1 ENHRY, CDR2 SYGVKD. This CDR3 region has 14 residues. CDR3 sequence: CAISEEGSTDTQYF. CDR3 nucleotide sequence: TGTGCCATCAGTGAAGAGGGTTCCACAGATACGCAGTATTTT.

DNA for the CDR3: TGTGCCAGCAGAAAAGAGAGCTCCTATAATTCACCCCTCCACTTT. This codes for CASRKESSYNSPLHF. The gene calls are TRBV9 and TRBJ1-6; no clear D gene. The germline V gene has CDR1 SGDLS and CDR2 YYNGEE. This CDR3 is built from 15 residues. The V end lost 5 bases, the J end lost 0 bases, and 9 bases lay between the germline ends.

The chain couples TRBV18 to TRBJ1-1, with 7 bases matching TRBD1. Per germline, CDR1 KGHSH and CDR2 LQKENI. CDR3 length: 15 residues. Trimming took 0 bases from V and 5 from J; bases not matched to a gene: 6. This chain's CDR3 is CASSPPWQGGTEAFF. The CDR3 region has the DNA TGTGCCAGCTCACCACCTTGGCAGGGGGGAACTGAAGCTTTCTTT.

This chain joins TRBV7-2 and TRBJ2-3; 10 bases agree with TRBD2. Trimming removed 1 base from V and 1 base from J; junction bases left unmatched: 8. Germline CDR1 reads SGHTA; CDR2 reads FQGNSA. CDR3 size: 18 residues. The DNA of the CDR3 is TGTGCCAGCAGCTTAGGGCTCACTAGCGGGGCGGGCACAGATACGCAGTATTTT. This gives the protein CASSLGLTSGAGTDTQYF.

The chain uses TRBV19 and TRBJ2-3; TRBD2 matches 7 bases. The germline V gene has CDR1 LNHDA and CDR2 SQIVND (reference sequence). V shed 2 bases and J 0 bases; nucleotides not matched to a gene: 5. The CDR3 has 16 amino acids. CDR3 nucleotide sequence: TGTGCCAGTAGTATATGGGGGACTACCAGCACAGATACGCAGTATTTT. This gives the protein CASSIWGTTSTDTQYF.

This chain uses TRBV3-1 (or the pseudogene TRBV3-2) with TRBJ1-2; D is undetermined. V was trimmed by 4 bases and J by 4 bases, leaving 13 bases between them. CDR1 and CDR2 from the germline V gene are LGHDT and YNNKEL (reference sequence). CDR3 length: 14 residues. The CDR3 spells CASSLSRGGYGYTF. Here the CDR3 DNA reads TGTGCCAGCAGCCTGAGCCGGGGTGGCTATGGCTACACCTTC.